The 25 T cell receptor beta chains below were found in one sample sequenced in a study of tissue T cells after allogeneic stem cell transplantation. Repertoires were generated with immunoSEQ multiplex PCR, while TCRdb's copy carries only in-frame clones and drops some. The repertoire has 5,000 to 6,000 clones, around 50% of them found once; the top ten carry approximately 10%. Time point described: mouse harvest day 7 after allogeneic transplant. Mouse grafts combined 10^7 T-cell-depleted bone marrow cells with 10^6 splenic CD5+ T cells. Sequences were obtained from gut tissue. Receptor source: a female BALB/c mouse given C57BL/6 T cells with graft-versus-host disease after an allogeneic hematopoietic cell transplant.

As regards this clone: Gene names refer to mouse genes. Coverage ceases 1 residue before the CDR3 finishes, and the germline J gene fills in the end. The chain is built from TRBV1 and TRBJ2-7; 11 bases agree with TRBD2. Germline-derived CDR1 and CDR2 are NSQYPW and LRSPGD (reference sequence). V lost 3 bases and J lost 3; bases outside the gene matches: 1. The CDR3 has 14 residues. CDR3 bases read: TGCACCTGCAGTGCGACTGGGGGGGGCTATGAACAGTAC. Residues: CTCSATGGGYEQY. From start to end, the CDR3 is CTCSATGGGYEQYF. Together with reference TRBV1 and TRBJ2-7, the CDR3 gives the full variable domain: VTLLEQNPRWRLVPRGQAVNLRCILKNSQYPWMSWYQQDLQKQLQWLFTLRSPGDKEVKSLPGADYLATRVTDTELRLQVANMSQGRTLYCTCSATGGGYEQYFGPGTRLTVL.

This clone was observed a handful of times. The gene symbols are mouse symbols. Read sequence stops 1 residue before the CDR3 end, and the germline J gene provides the missing end. This chain connects TRBV26 to TRBJ2-4; TRBD2 aligns across 7 bases. The CDR3 runs 15 residues. Germline V gene lookup returns CDR1 KGHPV and CDR2 FQNQEV (reference sequence). The V and J ends lost 1 base and 0 bases, in that order; junction bases with no gene match: 1. The CDR3 here is CASSLFGGSQNTLYF. The CDR3 bases that were read are TGTGCCAGCAGTCTGTTTGGGGGGAGTCAAAACACCTTGTAC. The whole variable domain, remainder taken from reference TRBV26 and TRBJ2-4, is NSKVIQTPRYLVKGQGQKAKMRCIPEKGHPVVFWYQQNKNNEFKFLINFQNQEVLQQIDMTEKRFSAECPSNSPCSLEIQSSEAGDSALYLCASSLFGGSQNTLYFGAGTRLSVL.

A word on this clone: The gene names given are mouse names. The read terminates 1 residue before the CDR3 end, so the remaining end is supplied by the germline J gene. The chain uses TRBV20 and TRBJ1-6, with D possibly being TRBD1 (6 bases). TRBJ1-6 is reported as an ORF; its role is uncertain. V lost 5 bases and J lost 4, with 9 bases in between. The CDR3 covers 13 residues. The germline V gene encodes CDR1 GFQATS and CDR2 STVNSAI. CDR3 loop: CGAYRAYNSPLYF. The CDR3 DNA, read in part, is TGTGGTGCTTACAGGGCATATAATTCGCCCCTCTAC.

This clone was seen more than once but under ten times. Mouse germline and gene names are used. The observed sequence ends 1 residue before the CDR3 terminus, with the missing tail filled in from the germline J gene. V and J are TRBV16 and TRBJ2-2; 8 positions match TRBD2. The CDR3 spans 15 residues. J gave up 2 bases and V 3 bases, and 2 bases lay outside the gene matches. Germline lookup yields CDR1 SGHSA and CDR2 FRNQAP. CDR3 amino acids: CASSLGGANTGQLYF. The CDR3 DNA, read in part, is TGTGCAAGCAGCTTGGGGGGGGCTAACACCGGGCAGCTCTAC. Variable domain in full (rest from reference TRBV16 and TRBJ2-2): NAGVIQTPRHKVTGKGQEATLWCEPISGHSAVFWYRQTIVQGLEFLTYFRNQAPIDDSGMPKERFSAQMPNQSHSTLKIQSTQPQDSAVYLCASSLGGANTGQLYFGEGSKLTVL.

A few counts support this clone. The genes are named according to mouse. The read falls 1 residue short of the CDR3 end, and the missing part is taken from the germline J gene. The chain couples TRBV5 to TRBJ2-7; tentatively, D is TRBD2 (6 bases). CDR1 is LGHNA, CDR2 YNLKQL, per germline (reference sequence). The CDR3 is 13 residues long. The ends were cut back, 0 bases at V and 6 bases at J, with 9 bases in the middle. The covered CDR3 bases are TGTGCCAGCAGCCAAGATCGGGGGGTTGAACAGTAC. It translates to CASSQDRGVEQY. The entire CDR3 protein reads CASSQDRGVEQYF.

Comments on this clone: Any gene name here is a mouse gene name. With the read ending 1 residue before the CDR3 end, the germline J gene is used to fill in that end. J is TRBJ2-3 and V is TRBV19, with TRBD2 matching over 12 bases. The trim removed 5 bases at V and 3 bases at J, leaving 7 bases unmatched. Germline V gene sequence: CDR1 FNHDT, CDR2 SITEND (reference sequence). The CDR3 has 16 amino acids. Incomplete CDR3 DNA: TGTGCCAGCAGCAGACTGGGGGGGCGCGGAGCAGAAACGCTGTAT. Translating gives CASSRLGGRGAETLY. The whole CDR3 protein reads CASSRLGGRGAETLYF.

Concerning this clone: Gene names and germline refer to mouse. The observed sequence ends 1 residue before the CDR3 terminus, with the missing tail filled in from the germline J gene. The chain joins TRBV26 to TRBJ1-3; D perhaps matches TRBD1 (6 bases). CDR1 and CDR2 from the germline V gene are KGHPV and FQNQEV (reference sequence). Trimming took 1 base from V and 3 from J, leaving 7 bases between them. This CDR3 comprises 14 residues. Partial CDR3 DNA: TGTGCCAGCAGTCTGTGGGGGCTTGGAAATACGCTCTAT. Translated, it gives CASSLWGLGNTLY. The entire CDR3 protein is CASSLWGLGNTLYF.

Comments on this clone: The gene names given are mouse names. The read comes to an end 1 residue before the CDR3 does, leaving the germline J gene to fill in the end. The chain couples TRBV12-1 to TRBJ1-4, with D unresolved. V lost 0 bases to trimming and J lost 4 bases, with 5 bases between them. The CDR3 is made up of 13 amino acids. Per germline, CDR1 SGHSN and CDR2 HYEKVE. The CDR3 DNA, read in part, is TGTGCCAGCTCTCTCGCAGTCAACGAAAGATTATTT. This translates into CASSLAVNERLF. The entire CDR3 is CASSLAVNERLFF.

Regarding this clone: The listed genes are named as in mouse. The CDR3 extends 1 residue past the end of the read, so its final part is completed from the germline J gene. The V and J genes are TRBV1 and TRBJ2-1; possibly TRBD2 for D (6 bases). Trimming pared 0 bases from V and 7 bases from J, leaving 13 bases between. CDR1 NSQYPW and CDR2 LRSPGD come from the germline V gene (reference sequence). The CDR3 length is 15 residues. The CDR3 bases that were read are TGCACCTGCAGTGCAGATAACTGGGCGTGGGCTGAGCAGTTC. This sequence encodes CTCSADNWAWAEQF. The whole CDR3 region reads CTCSADNWAWAEQFF. Complete variable domain (other parts from reference TRBV1 and TRBJ2-1): VTLLEQNPRWRLVPRGQAVNLRCILKNSQYPWMSWYQQDLQKQLQWLFTLRSPGDKEVKSLPGADYLATRVTDTELRLQVANMSQGRTLYCTCSADNWAWAEQFFGPGTRLTVL.

To note about this clone: Genes and germline come from the mouse. The CDR3 end is not reached by the read, which stops 1 residue before it; the germline J gene fills it in. The chain has TRBV26 and TRBJ2-4; 11 nucleotides agree with TRBD2. The V segment lost 6 bases and the J segment 0 bases; nucleotides outside the gene matches: 5. The CDR3 has 16 residues. Per germline, CDR1 KGHPV and CDR2 FQNQEV (reference sequence). The sequenced part of the CDR3 DNA is TGTGCCAGCAGACGGGACTGGGGGACTAGTCAAAACACCTTGTAC. This encodes CASRRDWGTSQNTLY. In full, the CDR3 reads CASRRDWGTSQNTLYF.

Details on this clone: Mouse names are used for the genes. The read is 1 residue too short to cover the CDR3 end, so that end is filled in from the germline J gene. This chain links TRBV26 with TRBJ1-2; D is uncertain. The CDR3 loop spans 14 amino acids. Trimming stripped 2 bases from V and 0 bases from J, with 7 bases between. CDR1 KGHPV and CDR2 FQNQEV come from the germline V gene (reference sequence). CDR3 amino acids: CASSLHNANSDYTF. The CDR3 DNA, read in part, is TGTGCCAGCAGTCTGCACAATGCAAACTCCGACTACACC.

Note on this clone: The gene names here belong to mouse. Read data end 1 residue before the CDR3 end; the end is taken from the germline J gene. The chain couples TRBV15 to TRBJ1-4; D perhaps matches TRBD1 (6 bases). CDR3 length equals 14 residues. Germline V CDR1 and CDR2: SGHND, FRSKSL. V shed 6 bases and J shed 4 bases, with 12 bases lying between them. Incomplete CDR3 DNA: TGTGCCAGCAGCCCCGGGACAATCAACGAAAGATTATTT. Residues: CASSPGTINERLF. The CDR3 reads in full as CASSPGTINERLFF.

By sample share, this clone is medium-sized. Gene names denote mouse genes. The read finishes 1 residue shy of the CDR3 end, and the germline J gene is used to complete it. The rearrangement joins TRBV14 to TRBJ2-7; 12 bases agree with TRBD2. J was trimmed by 6 bases and V by 3 bases; bases with no gene match: 4. CDR1 is SGHDT, CDR2 FRDEAV, per germline. The CDR3 is made up of 14 amino acids. The part of the CDR3 DNA that was read is TGTGCCAGCAGTTGGGACTGGGGGGCGCTTGAACAGTAC. Its translation is CASSWDWGALEQY. The entire CDR3 protein reads CASSWDWGALEQYF.

With regard to this clone: Any gene name here is a mouse gene name. The covered CDR3 bases are TGTGCCAGCAGTCCCGACAGGTTTAATTCTGGAAATACGCTCTAT. This encodes CASSPDRFNSGNTLY. The entire CDR3 sequence reads CASSPDRFNSGNTLYF. The genes are TRBV26 and TRBJ1-3; possibly TRBD1 for D (6 bases). The CDR3 is cut off 1 residue early in the read; its end comes from the germline J gene. Trimming pared 4 bases from V and 0 bases from J, leaving 13 bases between. The CDR3 is made up of 16 amino acids. Germline V CDR1 and CDR2: KGHPV, FQNQEV (reference sequence).

This clone was counted between two and nine times. Any gene name here is a mouse gene name. The read comes to an end 1 residue before the CDR3 does, leaving the germline J gene to fill in the end. The J gene is TRBJ2-4, the V gene TRBV15; 9 bases fit TRBD1. The CDR3 has 14 residues. V dropped 4 bases and J dropped 1; count of bases not matched to a gene: 0. Germline CDR1 SGHND, CDR2 FRSKSL. The covered CDR3 bases are TGTGCCAGCAGTTGGGACAGGGGTCAAAACACCTTGTAC. Protein sequence: CASSWDRGQNTLY. The whole CDR3 reads CASSWDRGQNTLYF.

Worth noting for this clone: The genes are named according to mouse. The read finishes 1 residue shy of the CDR3 end, and the germline J gene is used to complete it. This chain joins TRBV16 and TRBJ1-1; unclear D gene. The germline V gene has CDR1 SGHSA and CDR2 FRNQAP. Trimming took off 0 bases at V and 0 bases at J, with 2 bases between the two ends. This CDR3 has 13 amino acids. The CDR3 bases that were read are TGTGCAAGCAGCTTAGATGCAAACACAGAAGTCTTC. This translates into CASSLDANTEVF. The full CDR3 reads CASSLDANTEVFF.

A word on this clone: Genes here carry mouse names. Read coverage stops 1 residue before the CDR3 terminus; the germline J gene supplies the remainder. The sample carries other DNA sequences with the same CDR3. The rearrangement links TRBV16 to TRBJ2-4; 7 bases are shared with TRBD1. CDR1 and CDR2 (germline): SGHSA, FRNQAP. Unmatched junction bases numbered 4, after V lost 4 bases and J lost 3 bases. This CDR3 contains 14 residues. The CDR3 bases that were read are TGTGCAAGCAGCTCCCAGGGGGTGCAAAACACCTTGTAC. Its translation is CASSSQGVQNTLY. The whole CDR3 sequence is CASSSQGVQNTLYF.

Of note for this clone: Mouse gene names and germline throughout. The sequence runs out 1 residue before the end of the CDR3; the remainder is reconstructed from the germline J gene. The chain recombines TRBV13-3 with TRBJ2-5; a weak D match, TRBD2 (6 bases). The ends were cut back, 2 bases at V and 3 bases at J, with 10 bases in the middle. CDR3 length: 14 amino acids. Germline V gives CDR1 NNHDY, CDR2 SYVADS. The CDR3 here is CASSEAGAQDTQYF. Partial CDR3 DNA: TGTGCCAGCAGTGAGGCTGGGGCTCAAGACACCCAGTAC.

In this sample, this clone is medium-sized. Genes and germline are mouse. From the germline J gene comes the end of the CDR3, since the read stops 1 residue before it. The genes are TRBV1 and TRBJ2-4; TRBD1 aligns across 7 bases. Germline values: CDR1 NSQYPW, CDR2 LRSPGD (reference sequence). J lost 0 bases, V lost 2 bases, and 2 bases had no gene match. The CDR3 is 15 residues long. The CDR3 protein is CTCSAHRGSQNTLYF. The covered CDR3 bases are TGCACCTGCAGTGCACACAGGGGTAGTCAAAACACCTTGTAC.

Turning to this clone: Genes and germline come from the mouse. The read ends 1 residue before the CDR3 terminus; that terminus is restored from the germline J gene. The V call is TRBV12-2, the J call TRBJ2-1, with unresolved D. V lost 1 base and J 6 bases, leaving 6 bases between the germline ends. The CDR3 runs 12 residues. From germline, CDR1 is SGHLS and CDR2 HYDKME. The CDR3 loop is CASSLGFAEQFF. CDR3 bases read: TGTGCCAGCTCTCTTGGGTTTGCTGAGCAGTTC.

Comment on this clone: Gene and germline names: mouse. The DNA ends 1 residue before the CDR3 does, and the rest of the CDR3 is filled in from the germline J gene. The chain employs TRBV26 and TRBJ2-5; no clear D gene. The CDR3 spans 12 residues. CDR1 is KGHPV and CDR2 is FQNQEV in the germline V gene (reference sequence). The V and J ends lost 1 base and 5 bases respectively, with 4 bases between them. CDR3 DNA (partial): TGTGCCAGCAGTCTGTGGGGAGACACCCAGTAC. It encodes CASSLWGDTQY. The entire CDR3 protein is CASSLWGDTQYF.

In this sample, this clone turned up a few times. Genes here carry mouse names. The missing CDR3 end, 1 residue past where the read stops, is filled in from the germline J gene. The V and J genes are TRBV3 and TRBJ1-5; D ambiguous. The CDR3 covers 13 residues. Trimming shortened V by 1 base and J by 1 base, and 2 bases separated the two germline ends. Germline values: CDR1 SNHLY, CDR2 FYNGKV (reference sequence). The CDR3 sequence: CASSLGNNQAPLF. CDR3 DNA (partial): TGTGCCAGCAGCTTAGGCAACAACCAGGCTCCGCTT.

Comments on this clone: Genes and germline are mouse. The read terminates 1 residue before the CDR3 end, so the remaining end is supplied by the germline J gene. This chain connects TRBV26 to TRBJ2-1, with D possibly matching TRBD1 (6 bases). The V end lost 6 bases, the J end lost 1 base, and 10 bases lay between the germline ends. The germline CDR1 and CDR2 sequences are KGHPV and FQNQEV (reference sequence). The CDR3 covers 14 residues. This CDR3 reads CASRGQINYAEQFF. The DNA read from the CDR3 is TGTGCCAGCAGGGGACAAATAAACTATGCTGAGCAGTTC.

Details on this clone: Gene names and germline refer to mouse. The read comes to an end 1 residue before the CDR3 does, leaving the germline J gene to fill in the end. The chain couples TRBV26 to TRBJ2-7; no reliable D call. V dropped 3 bases and J dropped 3 bases, with 6 bases sitting between them. This CDR3 is built from 12 residues. Germline V gives CDR1 KGHPV, CDR2 FQNQEV (reference sequence). The covered CDR3 bases are TGTGCCAGCAGTCTTCACATCTATGAACAGTAC. Residues: CASSLHIYEQY. The CDR3 in full is CASSLHIYEQYF.

This clone was seen more than once but under ten times. Genes and germline are mouse. The read comes to an end 1 residue before the CDR3 does, leaving the germline J gene to fill in the end. The sample contains more than one DNA sequence encoding this CDR3. The V gene is TRBV26, the J gene TRBJ1-2; TRBD1 aligns across 10 bases. Germline V gene lookup returns CDR1 KGHPV and CDR2 FQNQEV (reference sequence). The V segment lost 4 bases and the J segment 2 bases; nucleotides outside the gene matches: 1. The CDR3 spans 14 residues. CDR3 region: CASSRQGANSDYTF. The DNA read from the CDR3 is TGTGCCAGCAGTCGACAGGGGGCGAACTCCGACTACACC.